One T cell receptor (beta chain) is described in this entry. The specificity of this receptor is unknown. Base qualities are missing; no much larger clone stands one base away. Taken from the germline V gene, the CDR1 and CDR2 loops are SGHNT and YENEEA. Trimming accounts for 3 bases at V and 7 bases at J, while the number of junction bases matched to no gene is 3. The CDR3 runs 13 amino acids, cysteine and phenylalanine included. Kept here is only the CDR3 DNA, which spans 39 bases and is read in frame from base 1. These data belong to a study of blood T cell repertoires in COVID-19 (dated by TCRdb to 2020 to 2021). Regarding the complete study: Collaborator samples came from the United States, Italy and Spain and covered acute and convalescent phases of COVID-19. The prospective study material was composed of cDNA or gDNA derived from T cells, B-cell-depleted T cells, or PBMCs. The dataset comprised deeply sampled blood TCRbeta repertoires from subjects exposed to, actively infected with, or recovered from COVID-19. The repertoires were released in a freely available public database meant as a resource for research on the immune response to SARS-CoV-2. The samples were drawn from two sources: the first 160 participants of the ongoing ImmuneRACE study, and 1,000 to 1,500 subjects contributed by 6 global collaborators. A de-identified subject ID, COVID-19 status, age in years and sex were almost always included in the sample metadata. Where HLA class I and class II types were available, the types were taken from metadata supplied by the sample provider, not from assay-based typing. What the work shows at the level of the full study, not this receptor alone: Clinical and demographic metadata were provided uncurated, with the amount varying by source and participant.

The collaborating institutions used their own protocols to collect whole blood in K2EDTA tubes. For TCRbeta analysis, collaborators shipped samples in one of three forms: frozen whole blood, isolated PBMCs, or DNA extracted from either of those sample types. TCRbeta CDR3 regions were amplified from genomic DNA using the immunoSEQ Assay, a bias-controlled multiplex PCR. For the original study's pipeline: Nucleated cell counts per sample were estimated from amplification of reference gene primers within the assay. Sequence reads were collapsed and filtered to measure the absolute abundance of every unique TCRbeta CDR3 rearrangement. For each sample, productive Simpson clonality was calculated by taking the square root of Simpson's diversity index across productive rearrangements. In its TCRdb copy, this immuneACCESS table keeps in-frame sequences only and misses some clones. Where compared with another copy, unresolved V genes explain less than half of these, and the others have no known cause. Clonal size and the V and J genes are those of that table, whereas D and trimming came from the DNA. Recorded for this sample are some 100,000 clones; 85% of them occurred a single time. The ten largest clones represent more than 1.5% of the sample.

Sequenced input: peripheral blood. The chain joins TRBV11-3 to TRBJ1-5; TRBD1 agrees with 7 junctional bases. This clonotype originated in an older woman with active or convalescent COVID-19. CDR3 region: CASSLGQRQPQHF. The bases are TGTGCCAGCAGCTTGGGACAGCGCCAGCCCCAGCATTTT.